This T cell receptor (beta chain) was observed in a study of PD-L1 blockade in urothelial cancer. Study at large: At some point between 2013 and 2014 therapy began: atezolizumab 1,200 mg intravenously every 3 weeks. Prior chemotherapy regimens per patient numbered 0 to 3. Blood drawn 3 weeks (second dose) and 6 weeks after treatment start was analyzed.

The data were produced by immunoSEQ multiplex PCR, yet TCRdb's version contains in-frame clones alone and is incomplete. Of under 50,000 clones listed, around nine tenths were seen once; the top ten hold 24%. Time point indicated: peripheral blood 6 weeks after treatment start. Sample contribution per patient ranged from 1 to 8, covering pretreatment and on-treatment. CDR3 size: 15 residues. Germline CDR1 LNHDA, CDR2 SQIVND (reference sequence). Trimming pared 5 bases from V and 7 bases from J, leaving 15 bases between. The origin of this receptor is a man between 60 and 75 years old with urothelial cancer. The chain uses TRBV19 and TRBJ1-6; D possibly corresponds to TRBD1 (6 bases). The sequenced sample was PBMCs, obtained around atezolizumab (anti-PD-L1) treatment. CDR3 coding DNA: TGTGCCAGTAGTGTCCTAGGACAGTTAAATTCACCCCTCCACTTT. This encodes CASSVLGQLNSPLHF.